This T cell receptor (beta chain) emerged from a study of beta chain features in type 1 diabetes (dated by TCRdb to 2016 to 2018). Notes on the research overall: Mean age, gender distribution, total cell number and subset yield were not different between patients and healthy donors. A total of 107,917,701 sorted cells were examined across all samples, and the number of cells per subset was strongly correlated with RNA yield. In the study, recently diagnosed type 1 diabetes patients and matched healthy donors were compared on the TCRB repertoires of their sorted circulating CD4+ T cell subsets. Regulatory and stem cell-like memory subsets were isolated from only 8 patients and roughly 8 healthy donors, whereas naive and central memory subsets came from all 30 or so donors.

About this clone itself: There is no known antigen for this receptor. Within one base of it there is no much larger clone, and no base qualities were kept.

From each donor, a single peripheral blood sample of about 110 mL on average was drawn into heparinised tubes. Naive, central memory, regulatory and stem cell-like memory CD4+ T cells were sorted on a BD FACSAria II using a panel including CD45RO, CCR7, CD25, CD127, CD95 and CD27. Purity was above 95% for every sorted population. PBMCs were isolated right away by Lymphoprep density gradient centrifugation and were stained directly, without culture. Samples were stained and sorted in pairs, with one healthy donor and one patient per experiment, so that batch effects were minimized. Trimming accounts for 3 bases at V and 5 bases at J, while the number of junction bases matched to no gene is 4. Including cysteine and phenylalanine, the CDR3 has 16 amino acids. Of all the DNA, just the CDR3 is kept, 48 bases in frame from base 1. Sequences SGDLS (CDR1) and YYNGEE (CDR2) are obtained from the germline V gene.

The High Capacity cDNA Reverse Transcription Kit was used to reverse transcribe all of the isolated RNA, meaning that expressed TCRB transcripts were what got sequenced. Naive, central memory and regulatory T cell samples underwent deep immunoSEQ sequencing, averaging around 3.7 million total reads per sample. Sorted cells were lysed in RLT buffer and RNA was extracted with DNase-treated RNeasy Micro or Mini kits, depending on cell number. Each cell subset was processed on its own to prevent cross-contamination, while patient and healthy donor samples were processed together. TCRB sequences were amplified from cDNA with the immunoSEQ multiplex PCR, producing 87-bp fragments spanning the CDR3 region. Sequencing of the amplicons was performed on the Illumina HiSeq platform. Per the original workflow: PCR bias was corrected computationally using synthetic template baselines, and reads within Hamming distance 2 were collapsed, with unmergeable singletons discarded. Reads were aligned to IMGT to assign V, D and J genes, CDR3 length, and insertions or deletions at six rearrangement sites. Within each subset, clonotype counts were normalized to sorted cell number, and only after that were true diversity and Gini coefficients computed with the tcR R package. Repertoire sharing was quantified using the overlap coefficient calculated on TCRB nucleotide sequences. As a proxy for the pre-selection repertoire, out-of-frame TCRB sequences from naive cells were analyzed. As stored in TCRdb, this immuneACCESS dataset retains in-frame rearrangements with V and J assigned. A fraction of the clones does not appear; measured against another copy, unresolved V genes explain less than half of the discrepancy, and the remainder lacks a known reason. V and J calls and clone size follow that table, whereas D and trimming were derived from the DNA. The sample table records under 350,000 clones; roughly a quarter of these occur just once. 0.012% of the sample rests with the top ten.

Study-wide findings and limitations: Type 1 diabetes patients showed a moderate but significant shortening of TCRB CDR3 length in all four CD4+ subsets. The naive, central memory and regulatory TCRB repertoires appeared to resemble one another more closely among patients than among healthy donors. Shorter templates might have been favored by PCR, but patient and control samples were amplified and corrected together, so both groups would have been affected equally by any skew. Patients with type 1 diabetes made fewer insertions and deleted more nucleotides at VDJ recombination sites, implying thymic rearrangement abnormalities. HLA sub-analyses involved small numbers of individuals, so any influence of HLA type on TCRB rearrangement remained unresolved. Sequencing cDNA rather than genomic DNA could over-represent highly expressing activated cells, although activation and CD3 levels did not differ between groups.

Sequencing was done on a sample of naive CD4+ T cells from blood. The cell subset or site tag for this specimen amounts to: true naive CD4+ T cells. The receptor comes from a woman between 25 and 40 years old with type 1 diabetes. The rearranged segments are TRBV9 and TRBJ2-2, and 13 bases in between align with TRBD2. The DNA sequence is as follows: TGTGCCAGCAGCGCAGGGACTAGCGGGATTACCGGGGAGCTGTTTTTT. It encodes CASSAGTSGITGELFF. This CDR3, with the reference TRBV9 and TRBJ2-2 proteins standing in past its ends, gives the full variable domain DSGVTQTPKHLITATGQRVTLRCSPRSGDLSVYWYQQSLDQGLQFLIQYYNGEERAKGNILERFSAQQFPDLHSELNLSSLELGDSALYFCASSAGTSGITGELFFGEGSRLTVL.